A selection of T cell receptor beta chains follows, all from one sample in a study of beta chain features in type 1 diabetes. The repertoire was sequenced with immunoSEQ multiplex PCR; TCRdb's copy has only in-frame clones and lacks some. The repertoire includes under 250,000 clones, over 12% of them detected once, and about 0.03% sits in the top ten. Material: naive CD4+ T cells from blood. The receptors were sampled from a middle-aged woman in good health. Both conserved end residues are part of each CDR3. D genes are given only for firm matches. Expanded clones are given a class, and other clones once, few, many or no size at all.

V: TRBV5-1; J: TRBJ2-1; size: NA; D: NA; DNA: TGCGCCAGCAGCTCGGGAGACAGCGGACACTACAATGAGCAGTTCTTC; CDR3: CASSSGDSGHYNEQFF
V: TRBV14; J: TRBJ1-6; size: few; D: TRBD1; DNA: TGTGCCAGCAGGGGGACAGGGGGTCACTCACCCCTCCACTTT; CDR3: CASRGTGGHSPLHF
V: TRBV5-6; J: TRBJ2-6; size: few; D: NA; DNA: TGTGCCAGCAGCTTGGGACAGCTCTCTGGGGCCAACGTCCTGACTTTC; CDR3: CASSLGQLSGANVLTF
V: TRBV5-1; J: TRBJ2-5; size: NA; D: NA; DNA: TGCGCCAGCAGCTTGGGGGGCAGAGAGACCCAGTACTTC; CDR3: CASSLGGRETQYF
V: TRBV18; J: TRBJ1-4; size: NA; D: TRBD1; DNA: TGTGCCAGCTCACCATCGACAGGGTCAGGATATGAAAAACTGTTTTTT; CDR3: CASSPSTGSGYEKLFF
V: TRBV7-9; J: TRBJ2-7; size: few; D: TRBD1; DNA: TGTGCCAGCAGGGGGGCCCGACAGGGGAAATCCTACGAGCAGTACTTC; CDR3: CASRGARQGKSYEQYF
V: TRBV6-5; J: TRBJ1-1; size: NA; D: NA; DNA: TGTGCCAGCAGTTACTCGTCTTCAGGGGCGACCGTAGCTTTCTTT; CDR3: CASSYSSSGATVAFF
V: TRBV7-2; J: TRBJ2-7; size: NA; D: NA; DNA: TGTGCCAGCAGCTTAGGACAGAACTACTACGAGCAGTACTTC; CDR3: CASSLGQNYYEQYF
V: TRBV27; J: TRBJ1-5; size: NA; D: TRBD1; DNA: TGTGCCAGCAGTTCCACACAGGGGGCGCTTAGGCCCCAGCATTTT; CDR3: CASSSTQGALRPQHF
V: TRBV9; J: TRBJ2-1; size: few; D: TRBD2; DNA: TGTGCCAGCAGCTCCTGGAGCGGGGGGGTCTACAATGAGCAGTTCTTC; CDR3: CASSSWSGGVYNEQFF
V: TRBV7-8; J: TRBJ2-7; size: few; D: TRBD1; DNA: TGTGCCAGCAGCCGGGGGGGGACAGGGGCCTACGAGCAGTACTTC; CDR3: CASSRGGTGAYEQYF
V: TRBV14; J: TRBJ1-2; size: few; D: NA; DNA: TGTGCCAAGGCCGGGGGGGCGCGAAACTATGGCTACACCTTC; CDR3: CAKAGGARNYGYTF
V: TRBV6-1; J: TRBJ2-7; size: NA; D: TRBD1; DNA: TGTGCCAGCAGTGAAGCGGCGGGACAGGCCCACGAGCAGTACTTC; CDR3: CASSEAAGQAHEQYF
V: TRBV5-1; J: TRBJ1-1; size: NA; D: TRBD1; DNA: TGCGCCAGCAGCACCGGGACAGGGATGAAGAACACTGAAGCTTTCTTT; CDR3: CASSTGTGMKNTEAFF
V: TRBV2; J: TRBJ2-1; size: few; D: TRBD2; DNA: TGTGCCAGCATGATGCGACTAGCGGGGGGCACCGACGGCAATGAGCAGTTCTTC; CDR3: CASMMRLAGGTDGNEQFF
V: TRBV6-5; J: TRBJ2-5; size: few; D: TRBD1; DNA: TGTGCCAGCAGTTACTCTACAGGGGAAGAGACCCAGTACTTC; CDR3: CASSYSTGEETQYF
V: TRBV5-1; J: TRBJ1-2; size: NA; D: NA; DNA: TGCGCCAGCAGCTTGAACGGACTAGGATGGGTTGAGGCAGGGTCGGATGGCTACACCTTC; CDR3: CASSLNGLGWVEAGSDGYTF
V: TRBV15; J: TRBJ1-2; size: few; D: NA; DNA: TGTGCCACCAGCAGAGCACAGGGCTCCGGCTATGGCTACACCTTC; CDR3: CATSRAQGSGYGYTF
V: TRBV7-8; J: TRBJ2-1; size: NA; D: TRBD2; DNA: TGTGCCAGCAGCTTATCCCCTAGCGGGGGATACAATGAGCAGTTCTTC; CDR3: CASSLSPSGGYNEQFF
V: TRBV6-5; J: TRBJ2-7; size: few; D: NA; DNA: TGTGCCAGCAGTCACGGGGGACCTAGAATCTACGAGCAGTACTTC; CDR3: CASSHGGPRIYEQYF
V: TRBV2; J: TRBJ2-4; size: few; D: NA; DNA: TGTGCCAGTACCCGGGACACAAAAAACATTCAGTACTTC; CDR3: CASTRDTKNIQYF
V: TRBV7-9; J: TRBJ1-5; size: few; D: TRBD1; DNA: TGTGCCAGCACCGAGACAGGGGATTATAGCAATCAGCCCCAGCATTTT; CDR3: CASTETGDYSNQPQHF
V: TRBV9; J: TRBJ1-5; size: few; D: NA; DNA: TGTGCCAGCAGCGTTGAGGGGACTAGTGGTCAGCCCCAGCATTTT; CDR3: CASSVEGTSGQPQHF
V: TRBV5-6; J: TRBJ2-3; size: NA; D: NA; DNA: TGTGCCAGCAGCTTGGGAGGGGGGGGTTCGTCAGATACGCAGTATTTT; CDR3: CASSLGGGGSSDTQYF
V: TRBV18; J: TRBJ1-5; size: NA; D: NA; DNA: TGTGCCAGCTCACCGGGCCCTAATCAGCCCCAGCATTTT; CDR3: CASSPGPNQPQHF
V: TRBV2; J: TRBJ1-6; size: NA; D: NA; DNA: TGTGCCAGCAGTGAACGGGAAGGTGATTCACCCCTCCACTTT; CDR3: CASSEREGDSPLHF
V: TRBV5-1; J: TRBJ2-5; size: NA; D: TRBD2; DNA: TGCGCCAGCAGTTCGGGGGGAGAGACCCAGTACTTC; CDR3: CASSSGGETQYF
V: TRBV25-1; J: TRBJ2-7; size: few; D: NA; DNA: TGTGCCAGCAGTACATTAGCGGCGTCCTACGAGCAGTACTTC; CDR3: CASSTLAASYEQYF
V: TRBV27; J: TRBJ2-5; size: few; D: TRBD2; DNA: TGTGCCAGCAGTTTATACGGGGGGGTTCGGGAGACCCAGTACTTC; CDR3: CASSLYGGVRETQYF
V: TRBV5-1; J: TRBJ2-3; size: NA; D: NA; DNA: TGCGCCAGCAGCTCTTTCTCAGCGTCTAGCACAGATACGCAGTATTTT; CDR3: CASSSFSASSTDTQYF
V: TRBV5-1; J: TRBJ2-7; size: NA; D: TRBD2; DNA: TGCGCCAGCAGCTTGACTAGCGGGGATATCTACGAGCAGTACTTC; CDR3: CASSLTSGDIYEQYF
V: TRBV5-1; J: TRBJ2-3; size: NA; D: NA; DNA: TGCGCCAGCAGCTTGGCCGACAGTTTGACAGATACGCAGTATTTT; CDR3: CASSLADSLTDTQYF
V: TRBV7-2; J: TRBJ1-5; size: NA; D: TRBD1; DNA: TGTGCCAGCAGCTTACAGGGGGCATATCAGCCCCAGCATTTT; CDR3: CASSLQGAYQPQHF
V: TRBV7-9; J: TRBJ2-7; size: few; D: TRBD1; DNA: TGTGCCAGCAGCTTCGACAGGGGGCTGAACGAGCAGTACTTC; CDR3: CASSFDRGLNEQYF
V: TRBV9; J: TRBJ1-1; size: NA; D: TRBD1; DNA: TGTGCCAGCAGCGGACAGGGGAGTAATACTGAAGCTTTCTTT; CDR3: CASSGQGSNTEAFF
V: TRBV12-5; J: TRBJ1-2; size: NA; D: NA; DNA: TGTGCTAGTGGTCGACAGGACTATGGCTACACCTTC; CDR3: CASGRQDYGYTF
V: TRBV19; J: TRBJ2-1; size: NA; D: TRBD2; DNA: TGTGCCAGTAGGGACGGGGGGGCTGGGGGTATCAATGAGCAGTTCTTC; CDR3: CASRDGGAGGINEQFF
V: TRBV25-1; J: TRBJ1-4; size: NA; D: NA; DNA: TGTGCCAGCAGTGAATTGAGGGGAGGGAATGAAAAACTGTTTTTT; CDR3: CASSELRGGNEKLFF
V: TRBV7-9; J: TRBJ2-7; size: few; D: TRBD1; DNA: TGTGCCAGCAGCTACACCGGGACAGGGGGGAACGAGCAGTACTTC; CDR3: CASSYTGTGGNEQYF
V: TRBV12-5; J: TRBJ1-2; size: NA; D: NA; DNA: TGTGCTAGTGGGCCAGGGGAGGGTTTCTATGGCTACACCTTC; CDR3: CASGPGEGFYGYTF
V: TRBV6-1; J: TRBJ1-2; size: few; D: TRBD1; DNA: TGTGCCAGCAGGGGGACAGGGGGGAGCTATGGCTACACCTTC; CDR3: CASRGTGGSYGYTF
V: TRBV7-2; J: TRBJ2-7; size: few; D: NA; DNA: TGTGCCAGCAGCTTAGGAATGGCCTCCTACGAGCAGTACTTC; CDR3: CASSLGMASYEQYF
V: TRBV7-9; J: TRBJ1-5; size: few; D: NA; DNA: TGTGCCAGCAGCACAGCTTCTCAGCCCCAGCATTTT; CDR3: CASSTASQPQHF
V: TRBV6-5; J: TRBJ1-6; size: NA; D: NA; DNA: TGTGCCAGCAGCCTAAACGCCAGGGATTCACCCCTCCACTTT; CDR3: CASSLNARDSPLHF
V: TRBV2; J: TRBJ1-2; size: few; D: NA; DNA: TGTGCCAGCAGTGCAGAAACGGGTTTCGGCTATGGCTACACCTTC; CDR3: CASSAETGFGYGYTF
V: TRBV19; J: TRBJ2-5; size: few; D: NA; DNA: TGTGCCAGTAGTATGAGGGGCAGCGCGGGGTTAGAGACCCAGTACTTC; CDR3: CASSMRGSAGLETQYF
V: TRBV7-2; J: TRBJ1-1; size: many; D: NA; DNA: TGTGCCAGCAGTTCACGAACCGGGACAGAAGCTTTCTTT; CDR3: CASSSRTGTEAFF
V: TRBV5-1; J: TRBJ2-6; size: NA; D: NA; DNA: TGCGCCAGCAGCTTGGTTGAAGCAGGGGCCAACGTCCTGACTTTC; CDR3: CASSLVEAGANVLTF
V: TRBV5-4; J: TRBJ2-3; size: NA; D: TRBD2; DNA: TGTGCCAGCAGCTTCCCGGGGGGGAGCACAGATACGCAGTATTTT; CDR3: CASSFPGGSTDTQYF
V: TRBV28; J: TRBJ1-2; size: NA; D: TRBD1; DNA: TGTGCCAGCAGGGGGCAGGGGGAAAACTATGGCTACACCTTC; CDR3: CASRGQGENYGYTF
V: TRBV5-4; J: TRBJ2-7; size: NA; D: TRBD1; DNA: TGTGCCAGCAGCCGACGGGACAGGGGCCCCTACGAGCAGTACTTC; CDR3: CASSRRDRGPYEQYF
V: TRBV7-2; J: TRBJ2-2; size: few; D: NA; DNA: TGTGCCAGCAGCTTTGCGGGCGTTGTCAGGGAGCTGTTTTTT; CDR3: CASSFAGVVRELFF
V: TRBV11-2; J: TRBJ2-5; size: few; D: TRBD2; DNA: TGTGCCAGCAGCTTAATGGGTAGCGGGGGGGCGGAGACCCAGTACTTC; CDR3: CASSLMGSGGAETQYF
V: TRBV7-9; J: TRBJ1-5; size: few; D: NA; DNA: TGTGCCAGCTCCGGGACAATTCAGCCCCAGCATTTT; CDR3: CASSGTIQPQHF
V: TRBV10-2; J: TRBJ2-1; size: NA; D: TRBD1; DNA: TGCGCCAGCGGAGGACAGGGGGGAAGATACAATGAGCAGTTCTTC; CDR3: CASGGQGGRYNEQFF